This T cell receptor (beta chain) was documented in a study of OX40 agonist ivuxolimab in advanced cancers. Generated by immunoSEQ multiplex PCR, the TCRdb table keeps only in-frame clones and is missing some. The sample has 60,000 to 85,000 clones; roughly 94% are singletons. This CDR3 contains 16 residues. Per germline, CDR1 SGHNT and CDR2 YYREEE (reference sequence). The V and J ends lost 3 bases and 6 bases, in that order; junction bases with no gene match: 6. This receptor was taken from an adult with an advanced solid tumor such as melanoma, head and neck, liver or kidney cancer. This specimen consisted of CD4+ or CD8+ T cells sorted from blood, obtained in a trial of the OX40 agonist ivuxolimab. The genes are TRBV5-4 and TRBJ2-3, with 14 bases that match TRBD2. CDR3 loop: CASSWGLAGEVDTQYF. The CDR3 DNA reads as TGTGCCAGCAGCTGGGGACTAGCGGGGGAAGTTGATACGCAGTATTTT.